The next 11 T cell receptor beta chains were all read from a single sample in a study of blood T cells in healthy people across ages. A second PCR, run for roughly 7 to 12 cycles, used a sample-barcoded 5' primer plus a J-beta primer mix. TCRdb reprocessed the 5' RACE reads with MiXCR, giving one entry per CDR3 protein. The table has 500,000 to 650,000 distinct CDR3 sequences, around 27% seen once; the top ten hold 3.6%. The same data also went into a second study, on T cells of mothers and their children.

The specimen sequenced was blood. The receptors were sampled from a boy aged 2 to 9 in good health.

This chain joins TRBV25-1 and TRBJ1-2; D might be TRBD1 (5 bases). This CDR3 has 11 residues. The germline V and J ends were trimmed by 9 bases and 8 bases, with 13 bases remaining between them. In germline, CDR1 is MGHDK, CDR2 SYGVNS. CDR3 sequence reads: CASTGGRGYTF. The CDR3 region has the DNA TGTGCCAGTACTGGGGGAAGGGGCTACACCTTC.

This clonotype was seen ten or more times. The V gene is TRBV7-9, the J gene TRBJ1-1; D uncertain. The V end was cut by 5 bases, the J end by 11 bases, with 12 bases between. Germline V lookup: CDR1 SEHNR, CDR2 FQNEAQ (reference sequence). The CDR3 loop spans 11 amino acids. The CDR3 nucleotides read TGTGCCAGCAGCATGGCTACGGGGGCTTTCTTT. It is translated as CASSMATGAFF.

V is TRBV12-3 or TRBV12-4 and J is TRBJ1-2; the D gene is possibly TRBD1 (5 bases). Trimming cost V 6 bases and J 4 bases, with 15 bases left between them. The CDR3 loop spans 14 amino acids. CDR3 sequence: CASRYTGFIYGYTF. Written as DNA, the CDR3 is TGTGCCAGCAGATATACAGGTTTCATCTATGGCTACACCTTC.

This clonotype has just a few counts. This chain joins TRBV11-2 and TRBJ2-5, with D possibly matching TRBD2 (5 bases). This CDR3 region has 15 residues. V was trimmed by 2 bases and J by 5 bases, leaving 15 bases between them. Germline CDR1 reads SGHAT; CDR2 reads FQNNGV. The CDR3 nucleotides read TGTGCCAGCAGCTTATTTAGCGCTACGGGGGAGACCCAGTACTTC. It encodes CASSLFSATGETQYF.

This rearrangement joins TRBV25-1 to TRBJ2-7; TRBD1 agrees at 8 bases. The CDR3 contains 14 residues. Germline V gives CDR1 MGHDK, CDR2 SYGVNS. V was pared by 2 bases and J by 7 bases, with 7 bases of the junction left unmatched. The CDR3 nucleotides read TGTGCCAGCAGTGAAGGGACAGGCCCGGGGGAGCAGTACTTC. Encoded protein: CASSEGTGPGEQYF.

In its sample, this clonotype was seen a few times. The V and J genes are TRBV20-1 and TRBJ2-3, with D perhaps TRBD1 or TRBD2 (5 bases each). CDR1 is DFQATT and CDR2 is SNEGSKA in the germline V gene (reference sequence). V shed 0 bases and J shed 2 bases, with 15 bases lying between them. This CDR3 has 16 residues. The CDR3: CSARDPARGDTDTQYF. The DNA for the CDR3 is TGCAGTGCTAGAGATCCCGCTAGGGGAGACACAGATACGCAGTATTTT.

The chain employs TRBV5-1 and TRBJ2-2; the D call may be TRBD1 or TRBD2 (6 bases each). V was trimmed by 0 bases and J by 6 bases, leaving 12 bases between them. The germline CDR1 and CDR2 sequences are SGHRS and YFSETQ. This CDR3 has 15 residues. CDR3 region: CASSLGPEGAGELFF. The CDR3 region has the DNA TGCGCCAGCAGCTTGGGCCCGGAGGGGGCCGGGGAGCTGTTTTTT. Supplemented by reference TRBV5-1 and TRBJ2-2, the full variable domain reads KAGVTQTPRYLIKTRGQQVTLSCSPISGHRSVSWYQQTPGQGLQFLFEYFSETQRNKGNFPGRFSGRQFSNSRSEMNVSTLELGDSALYLCASSLGPEGAGELFFGEGSRLTVL.

This clonotype appeared a few times. The V gene is TRBV20-1, the J gene TRBJ2-1, with 9 bases identical to TRBD1. The DNA end lines up better with TRBJ2-7; the J call may be wrong. The CDR3 has 13 amino acids. Per the germline V gene, CDR1 is DFQATT and CDR2 is SNEGSKA (reference sequence). The CDR3 DNA reads as TGCAGTGCTGGGGACAGGGCTCTTGGCGAGCAGTACTTC. It codes for CSAGDRALGEQYF.

The rearrangement uses TRBV4-3 and TRBJ2-2; 13 bases are shared with TRBD2. The V gene end was trimmed by 0 bases and the J gene end by 4 bases; junction bases not matched to a gene: 5. CDR3 length equals 18 residues. Per germline, CDR1 LGHNA and CDR2 YSLEER. This chain's CDR3 is CASSQDRGLAGVTGELFF. In DNA, the CDR3 is TGCGCCAGCAGCCAAGACCGAGGACTAGCGGGAGTCACCGGGGAGCTGTTTTTT.

The genes are TRBV5-1 and TRBJ2-5; D is perhaps TRBD2 (5 bases). The end of the DNA is better explained by TRBJ2-7, so the J call may be wrong. This CDR3 region has 14 residues. Germline CDR1 SGHRS, CDR2 YFSETQ. CDR3 loop: CASSLRGINYEQYF. The CDR3 region has the DNA TGCGCCAGCAGCTTAAGAGGGATCAACTACGAGCAGTACTTC.

The chain uses TRBV20-1 and TRBJ2-3; 12 bases match TRBD2. This CDR3 region has 15 residues. V was clipped by 7 bases and J by 0 bases; unmatched bases: 5. The V gene's germline CDR1 is DFQATT and CDR2 SNEGSKA (reference sequence). The CDR3 here is CSGTSGASSTDTQYF. The CDR3 DNA sequence: TGCAGTGGGACTAGCGGGGCCTCAAGCACAGATACGCAGTATTTT.